This TCR beta chain was sequenced in a study of neurological immune-mediated disorders. The study, taken as a whole, reports: Expanded clones shared no CDR3 amino acid sequences across subjects, suggesting private repertoires in all groups. HTLV-1-associated myelopathy showed the most TCR clonal expansion; multiple sclerosis the least, below healthy controls.

This clonotype showed up many times. Antigen: not known. Germline assignment: CDR1 SGHRS and CDR2 YFSETQ. The CDR3 sequence is 17 residues long. V shed 2 bases, J shed 6 bases, and the junction held 11 bases outside the gene matches. The study built sorted libraries from some 960,000 CD4+ or CD8+ T cells. 5'RACE with 10-nucleotide random UMIs produced the cDNA. TCRdb itself ran the 5' RACE reads through MiXCR, one entry per CDR3 protein. The sample has fewer than 40,000 distinct CDR3 sequences, around 5.9% seen once. This chain joins TRBV5-1 and TRBJ1-6; 7 bases map to TRBD1. This clonotype originated in a woman between 50 and 59 years old in good health. Sequenced sample: CD4+ T cells from blood. The CDR3 DNA reads as TGCGCCAGCAGCTTAGAAGGGGGCTTTGCCCCTAATTCACCCCTCCACTTT. Translation: CASSLEGGFAPNSPLHF.